The 25 T cell receptor beta chains reported below all come from one sample, sequenced in a study of blood T cell repertoires in COVID-19 (TCRdb year 2020). The library was produced with the immunoSEQ multiplex PCR assay. Imported from immuneACCESS, the table was reduced by TCRdb to in-frame sequences with V and J called. These copies leave out some clones; in studies compared against another copy, an unresolved V gene accounts for under half, and the cause of the remainder is not known. A total of 150,000 or so clones appear in this sample, approximately 93% of them only once. The ten largest account for 2% of the sample. The sequencing input was peripheral blood. These receptors were obtained from a woman aged 55-70 years with COVID-19, enrolled during active disease.

This chain connects TRBV2 to TRBJ2-1; 9 bases agree with TRBD2. CDR1 is SNHLY and CDR2 is FYNNEI in the germline V gene. This CDR3 has 15 residues. V shed 6 bases and J 4 bases; nucleotides not matched to a gene: 7. The CDR3 loop reads CASSFLAGQYNEQFF. The CDR3 DNA reads as TGTGCCAGCAGCTTCCTAGCGGGGCAATACAATGAGCAGTTCTTC.

The chain carries TRBV4-2 and TRBJ1-2; weak D call: TRBD1 (5 bases). Trimming cost V 0 bases and J 3 bases, with 8 bases left between them. CDR1 is LGHNA, CDR2 YNFKEQ, per germline. The CDR3 consists of 14 residues. DNA for the CDR3: TGTGCCAGCAGCCAAGAGTGGGGGGACTATGGCTACACCTTC. Translating it yields CASSQEWGDYGYTF.

The V gene is TRBV20-1, the J gene TRBJ2-3; 9 bases are a match to TRBD2. This CDR3 is built from 14 residues. CDR1 and CDR2 (germline): DFQATT, SNEGSKA (reference sequence). V gave up 3 bases and J gave up 1 base; unmatched junction bases: 2. CDR3 in amino acids: CSASASGGTDTQYF. The CDR3 nucleotides read TGCAGTGCTAGTGCTAGCGGGGGCACAGATACGCAGTATTTT.

Only one count was recorded for this clone. The rearrangement links TRBV7-2 to TRBJ1-2, with TRBD1 identical over 7 bases. The CDR3 length is 14 residues. The germline gives CDR1 SGHTA, CDR2 FQGNSA. The V and J ends lost 4 bases and 2 bases, in that order; junction bases with no gene match: 4. In nucleotides, the CDR3 is TGTGCCAGCAGCTCGACGGGACAGAACTATGGCTACACCTTC. Residues: CASSSTGQNYGYTF. Filled out from reference TRBV7-2 and TRBJ1-2, the complete variable domain reads GAGVSQSPSNKVTEKGKDVELRCDPISGHTALYWYRQSLGQGLEFLIYFQGNSAPDKSGLPSDRFSAERTGGSVSTLTIQRTQQEDSAVYLCASSSTGQNYGYTFGSGTRLTVV.

The chain's CDR3 is CASSLSPKPGTEAFF. The CDR3 DNA is TGTGCCAGCAGTTTATCGCCGAAGCCAGGCACTGAAGCTTTCTTT. J is TRBJ1-1 and V is TRBV27, with D hard to call. Trimming removed 0 bases at V and 4 bases at J, with 12 bases between. Germline V gene sequence: CDR1 MNHEY, CDR2 SMNVEV (reference sequence). There are 15 residues in the CDR3.

The chain joins TRBV5-8 to TRBJ1-5; tentative D call: TRBD1 (5 bases). Germline CDR1 and CDR2: SGHTS and YDEGEE. This CDR3 region has 13 residues. V dropped 9 bases and J dropped 7 bases, with 17 bases sitting between them. The CDR3 DNA sequence: TGTGCCACCAGGCGGAGGGGTGGGCAGCCCCAGCATTTT. This translates into CATRRRGGQPQHF.

The chain carries TRBV19 and TRBJ1-2; TRBD1 is a possible D gene (5 bases). V lost 2 bases, J lost 0 bases, and 10 bases lay in between. Germline assignment: CDR1 LNHDA and CDR2 SQIVND (reference sequence). There are 15 residues in the CDR3. The DNA of the CDR3 is TGTGCCAGTAGTATACGGGTGACAGCTAACTATGGCTACACCTTC. Its protein product is CASSIRVTANYGYTF.

J is TRBJ1-2 and V is TRBV7-8; maybe TRBD1 (5 bases). Deletions cut 5 bases from V and 4 bases from J, with 14 bases between. There are 14 residues in the CDR3. Germline V gene lookup returns CDR1 SGHVS and CDR2 FQNEAQ. CDR3 loop: CASSPGTAGYGYTF. The CDR3 coding sequence is TGTGCCAGCAGCCCGGGGACTGCCGGCTATGGCTACACCTTC.

The chain employs TRBV5-1 and TRBJ1-3, with 7 bases fitting TRBD1. The CDR3 covers 14 residues. The V gene end was trimmed by 6 bases and the J gene end by 2 bases; junction bases not matched to a gene: 5. The germline V gene has CDR1 SGHRS and CDR2 YFSETQ. For the CDR3, the DNA is TGCGCCAGCAAGCAGGGGGTCCCTGGAAACACCATATATTTT. It yields the protein CASKQGVPGNTIYF.

The chain is built from TRBV5-1 and TRBJ2-5; D possibly corresponds to TRBD2 (7 bases). Germline values: CDR1 SGHRS, CDR2 YFSETQ. This CDR3 has 17 residues. Trimming removed 4 bases at V and 5 bases at J, with 24 bases between. The CDR3 coding sequence is TGCGCCAGCAGCCCGCCCCGTGGCGGGGGCGCGGGGGAGACCCAGTACTTC. Protein sequence: CASSPPRGGGAGETQYF.

The chain recombines TRBV6-6 with TRBJ2-2; 8 bases agree with TRBD1. CDR3 length: 15 amino acids. Germline lookup yields CDR1 MNHNY and CDR2 SVGAGI (reference sequence). The V segment lost 8 bases and the J segment 3 bases; nucleotides outside the gene matches: 8. The CDR3 protein is CASRRDRRYTGELFF. The DNA for the CDR3 is TGTGCCAGCCGGCGGGACAGGCGATACACCGGGGAGCTGTTTTTT.

V gene TRBV18 combines with J gene TRBJ2-7; TRBD1 matches 7 bases. The CDR3 is made up of 15 amino acids. Germline V gives CDR1 KGHSH, CDR2 LQKENI. V lost 0 bases and J lost 5; bases outside the gene matches: 7. CDR3 loop: CASSPPNTGDHEQYF. The CDR3 region has the DNA TGTGCCAGCTCACCACCAAATACAGGGGATCACGAGCAGTACTTC.

The chain joins TRBV18 to TRBJ1-3; TRBD1 aligns across 9 bases. CDR1 and CDR2 (germline): KGHSH, LQKENI. The CDR3 covers 16 residues. V shed 4 bases, J shed 0 bases, and the junction held 4 bases outside the gene matches. The CDR3 DNA sequence: TGTGCCAGCTCACAACAGGGACAGGGCTCTGGAAACACCATATATTTT. Translation: CASSQQGQGSGNTIYF.

CDR3 in DNA: TGTGCCAGTAGGGGCAGCCCGAACTCCTACGAGCAGTACTTC. It is translated as CASRGSPNSYEQYF. V gene TRBV19 combines with J gene TRBJ2-7; D gene unclear. Trimming removed 6 bases at V and 0 bases at J, with 12 bases between. The CDR3 length is 14 residues. The germline gives CDR1 LNHDA, CDR2 SQIVND (reference sequence). The whole variable domain, remainder taken from reference TRBV19 and TRBJ2-7, is DGGITQSPKYLFRKEGQNVTLSCEQNLNHDAMYWYRQDPGQGLRLIYYSQIVNDFQKGDIAEGYSVSREKKESFPLTVTSAQKNPTAFYLCASRGSPNSYEQYFGPGTRLTVT.

This clone was detected once. The J gene is TRBJ1-2, the V gene TRBV18; 9 positions agree with TRBD1. CDR3 size: 12 residues. Per the germline V gene, CDR1 is KGHSH and CDR2 is LQKENI. Trimming removed 2 bases from V and 11 bases from J; junction bases left unmatched: 3. The CDR3 here is CASSPGTGTYTF. CDR3 nucleotide sequence: TGTGCCAGCTCACCAGGGACAGGGACGTACACCTTC.

This clone has just a few counts. This sequence joins TRBV2 and TRBJ2-7; TRBD1 might be the D (6 bases). Per germline, CDR1 SNHLY and CDR2 FYNNEI. The CDR3 is 14 amino acids. Trimming removed 9 bases from V and 5 bases from J, with 20 bases in between. The CDR3 is CASARWGPLDEQYF. CDR3 sequence (DNA): TGTGCCAGTGCAAGGTGGGGGCCCTTAGACGAGCAGTACTTC.

The rearrangement links TRBV27 to TRBJ1-1; weak D call: TRBD1 (5 bases). The CDR3 extends over 15 amino acids. CDR1 MNHEY and CDR2 SMNVEV come from the germline V gene (reference sequence). Trimming pared 1 base from V and 6 bases from J, leaving 15 bases between. The CDR3 reads CASSLWGSGSPEAFF. The DNA for the CDR3 is TGTGCCAGCAGTTTATGGGGCAGTGGGTCCCCTGAAGCTTTCTTT.

This chain uses TRBV13 with TRBJ1-1; D is perhaps TRBD1 (5 bases). The CDR3 contains 13 residues. Trimming shortened V by 5 bases and J by 3 bases, and 10 bases separated the two germline ends. The germline V gene has CDR1 PRHDT and CDR2 FYEKMQ (reference sequence). The CDR3 loop reads CASSLAGDTEAFF. The CDR3 nucleotides read TGTGCCAGCAGCCTCGCGGGGGACACTGAAGCTTTCTTT.

This rearrangement joins TRBV27 to TRBJ2-1; 12 bases are a match to TRBD2. The V gene end was trimmed by 6 bases and the J gene end by 2 bases; junction bases not matched to a gene: 5. This CDR3 is built from 16 residues. CDR1 and CDR2 from the germline V gene are MNHEY and SMNVEV (reference sequence). Here the CDR3 DNA reads TGTGCCAGCAGCACCCGGACTAGCGGGGCCTACAATGAGCAGTTCTTC. Translation: CASSTRTSGAYNEQFF.

Written as DNA, the CDR3 is TGTGCCAGTAGCATGGAGGGGACGTATTTGCAAAAACTGTTTTTT. The encoded protein is CASSMEGTYLQKLFF. The chain has TRBV19 and TRBJ1-4; D is possibly TRBD1 (5 bases). The CDR3 runs 15 residues. V was pared by 6 bases and J by 9 bases, with 20 bases between. Germline loops: CDR1 LNHDA, CDR2 SQIVND (reference sequence).

The chain uses TRBV4-1 and TRBJ1-1; tentative D call: TRBD1 (6 bases). CDR3 size: 13 residues. CDR1 is MGHRA and CDR2 is YSYEKL in the germline V gene. V was shortened by 1 base and J by 8 bases, with 11 bases between the two germline ends. The CDR3 region has the DNA TGCGCCAGCAGCCAAGGAACAGGGCTAGAAGCTTTCTTT. Translation: CASSQGTGLEAFF.

The chain employs TRBV27 and TRBJ1-5; 10 nucleotides agree with TRBD1. The CDR3 is made up of 15 amino acids. Germline V gene lookup returns CDR1 MNHEY and CDR2 SMNVEV (reference sequence). The V segment lost 2 bases and the J segment 6 bases; nucleotides outside the gene matches: 4. As DNA, the CDR3 is TGTGCCAGCAGTTTAGGACAGGGGGATAGTCAGCCCCAGCATTTT. Translation: CASSLGQGDSQPQHF.

The J gene is TRBJ2-4, the V gene TRBV6-2 or TRBV6-3; D might be TRBD2 (6 bases). V was cut by 5 bases and J by 12 bases, with 20 bases left in between. The CDR3 runs to 14 residues. The germline V gene encodes CDR1 MNHEY and CDR2 SVGEGT. The CDR3, as DNA: TGTGCCAGCAGTAACCCGGGAGCCCTTGTAGGTCAGTACTTC. Encoded protein: CASSNPGALVGQYF.

The genes are TRBV11-2 and TRBJ1-6; D is undetermined. The CDR3 runs 15 residues. The V end lost 5 bases, the J end lost 10 bases, and 18 bases lay between the germline ends. Germline V gives CDR1 SGHAT, CDR2 FQNNGV. The CDR3 loop reads CASSPGWRRGSPLHF. CDR3 coding DNA: TGTGCCAGCAGCCCCGGGTGGAGACGCGGGTCACCCCTCCACTTT.

This sequence joins TRBV18 and TRBJ2-7, with a tentative D call TRBD1 (5 bases). The CDR3 totals 14 residues. The germline V and J ends were trimmed by 2 bases and 6 bases, with 14 bases remaining between them. Germline V gives CDR1 KGHSH, CDR2 LQKENI. The CDR3 here is CASSPYRNRGEQYF. Written as DNA, the CDR3 is TGTGCCAGCTCACCATATAGGAATAGGGGCGAGCAGTACTTC.